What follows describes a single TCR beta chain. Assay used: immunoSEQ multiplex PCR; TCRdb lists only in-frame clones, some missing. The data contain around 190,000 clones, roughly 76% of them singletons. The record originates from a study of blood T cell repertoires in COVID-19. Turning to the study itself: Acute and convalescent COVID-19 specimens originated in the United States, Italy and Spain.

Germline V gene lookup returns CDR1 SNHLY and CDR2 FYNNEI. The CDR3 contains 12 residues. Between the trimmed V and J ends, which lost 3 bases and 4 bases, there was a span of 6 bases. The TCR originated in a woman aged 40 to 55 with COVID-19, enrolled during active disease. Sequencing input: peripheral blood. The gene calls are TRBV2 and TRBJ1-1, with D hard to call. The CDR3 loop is CASSEIVTEAFF. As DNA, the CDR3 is TGTGCCAGCAGTGAGATAGTCACTGAAGCTTTCTTT.